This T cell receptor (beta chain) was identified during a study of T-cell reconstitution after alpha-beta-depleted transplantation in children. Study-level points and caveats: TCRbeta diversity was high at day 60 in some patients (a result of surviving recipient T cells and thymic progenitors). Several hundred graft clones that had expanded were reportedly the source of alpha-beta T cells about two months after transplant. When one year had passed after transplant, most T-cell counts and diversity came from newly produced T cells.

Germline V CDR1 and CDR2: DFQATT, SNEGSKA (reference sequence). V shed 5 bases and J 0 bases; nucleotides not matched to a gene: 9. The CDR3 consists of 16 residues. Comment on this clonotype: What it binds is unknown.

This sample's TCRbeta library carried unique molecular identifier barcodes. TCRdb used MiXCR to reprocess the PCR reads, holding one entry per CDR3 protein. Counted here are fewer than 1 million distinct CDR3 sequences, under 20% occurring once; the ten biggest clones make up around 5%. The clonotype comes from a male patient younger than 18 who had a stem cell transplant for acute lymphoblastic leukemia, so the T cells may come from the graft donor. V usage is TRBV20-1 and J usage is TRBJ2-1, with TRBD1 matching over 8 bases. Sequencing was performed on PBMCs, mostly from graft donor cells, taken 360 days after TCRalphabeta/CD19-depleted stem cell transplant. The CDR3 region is CSAGWGQESSYNEQFF. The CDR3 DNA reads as TGCAGTGCTGGGTGGGGACAGGAGAGCTCCTACAATGAGCAGTTCTTC.